The entry below describes one T cell receptor beta chain. This entry comes from a study of T cell changes during pregnancy in multiple sclerosis. The protocol was immunoSEQ multiplex PCR, while the TCRdb copy is restricted to in-frame clones and leaves out a portion. The sample includes about 23,000 clones, around 89% of them seen just once. Trimming stripped 3 bases from V and 0 bases from J, with 6 bases between. The germline V gene encodes CDR1 LNHDA and CDR2 SQIVND (reference sequence). The CDR3 consists of 15 residues. Sequencing used CD8+ T cells from peripheral blood mononuclear cells, obtained in the first trimester of pregnancy. The chain recombines TRBV19 with TRBJ2-6; D not resolved. The receptor's source is a female donor with multiple sclerosis, enrolled in a pregnancy study. The CDR3 loop reads CASSIIVSGANVLTF. The CDR3 nucleotides are TGTGCCAGTAGTATTATCGTCTCTGGGGCCAACGTCCTGACTTTC.